One T cell receptor beta chain is described in this entry. The antigen remains undetermined. V was pared by 5 bases and J by 0 bases, with 4 bases between. Germline assignment: CDR1 SGHTA and CDR2 FQGNSA. This CDR3 is built from 12 residues. Time point reported: late sampling 161 to 241 days after vaccination in a few convalescent patients. Treatment reported: approximately 11-day PBMC culture with coronavirus spike peptide pools or control peptides (ViraFEST assay). Via ViraFEST, peptide pools expanded antigen-specific T cells before TCR sequencing. Sequence data for DNA of cultured CD4+ T cells were generated by the Oncomine TCR Beta short-read assay. From cultured CD4+ T cells, genomic DNA was extracted. TCRdb processed the PCR reads anew with MiXCR; each CDR3 protein has one entry. Among under 20,000 distinct CDR3 sequences, about half were seen once, and the ten largest hold around 20%. These data come from a study of vaccination and CD4 T cells after COVID-19.

Study findings and constraints: Median counts of SARS-CoV-2-reactive clonotypes increased from approximately 21 to 40; this difference was not significant.

This chain joins TRBV7-2 and TRBJ2-5, with unresolved D. This clonotype was obtained from a human donor who had recovered from COVID-19. Sequencing was performed on CD4+ T cells from blood, cultured in vitro, taken about 7 months after SARS-CoV-2 vaccination. The CDR3 reads CASSLYQETQYF. As DNA, the CDR3 is TGTGCCAGCAGCCTGTACCAAGAGACCCAGTACTTC.